This T cell receptor beta chain was retrieved from a study of regulatory T cells in long-lasting Graves disease (dated by TCRdb to about 2021). Study-wide context: Persistent Graves' disease meant more than 5 years of antithyroid drug treatment with TSH receptor autoantibodies that stayed positive. Patients with persistent Graves' disease were compared with patients with newly diagnosed Graves' disease using TCR sequencing and RNA sequencing of peripheral blood. The study was conducted in China and was registered as a clinical trial. A total of about 35 samples underwent TCR sequencing, from about 13 patients with persistent Graves' disease and about 20 patients with newly diagnosed Graves' disease. Antithyroid drugs had been taken for around 9.8 years on average by persistent Graves' disease patients in the clinical cohort.

Library creation used multiplex PCR. The run used an Illumina HiSeq 4000. To build TCR beta libraries, CDR3 regions were amplified by Arm-PCR using iRepertoire HTBI primers. Gel purification was performed on PCR products prior to sequencing. In the authors' own workflow: Gene usage analysis of CDR3 amino acid clonotypes used the 60 to 80 TRBV and 11 to 15 TRBJ segments found across samples. COPE and FqMerger were used to merge filtered high-quality paired reads into contigs. BLAST was used to align contigs to the IMGT TRBV, TRBD and TRBJ reference genes, and CDR3 was defined following IMGT. Highly expanded clones were defined as clonotypes with a frequency above 0.1%. Shannon entropy was used to measure repertoire diversity, and the Gini coefficient was used to measure V-J evenness. A clonotype found in more than one individual was treated as public. TCRdb cleaned the public reads at Q25 with fastp, built clones with MiXCR and kept in-frame beta chains. Every distinct CDR3 protein forms one entry, paired with its most common genes and DNA. Clone size and V and J calls follow TCRdb, not the original study. Across this sample there are 400,000 to 600,000 distinct CDR3 sequences, with around a fifth seen only once. Approximately 6.4% of the sample lies in the top ten.

The time point label here, explained by the study, means: persistent/refractory GD, antithyroid drugs over 5 years with positive TRAb. For both TCR sequencing and RNA sequencing, RNA was extracted from PBMCs using TRIzol. The diagnosis of Graves' disease followed American Thyroid Association guidelines. Recruitment of patients was carried out at an endocrinology department in Xi'an, China. Each patient gave around 9.2 milliliters of peripheral blood, collected in an EDTA anticoagulant tube. Ficoll Paque Plus density gradient separation was used to isolate PBMCs, and no further T cell sorting was done. An Agilent 2100 Bioanalyzer and agarose gel were used to check RNA quality, while a NanoDrop 2000 measured RNA concentration. Regarding this clonotype: Its antigen remains undetermined. The record has no base qualities; no much larger clone is one base away.

Overall study results and their limits: As a limitation, the authors acknowledged that the small sample size may reduce accuracy. Sequencing and analysis were limited to the TCR beta chain. Lower TCR Shannon entropy and fewer highly expanded clones were observed in persistent Graves' disease patients than in newly diagnosed patients, which suggested clonal expansion. Preferential use of TRBV28, TRBJ1-2 and TRBJ2-5 was observed in persistent disease, whereas TRBV20-1 and TRBJ2-1 were favored in newly diagnosed disease. A larger number of public clonotypes was shared among persistent patients (approximately 3,000) than among newly diagnosed patients (around 880). Peripheral blood alone was examined, since thyroid tissue, which constituted the primary lesion, could not be accessed.

Trimming removed 1 base from V and 5 bases from J; the gene matches leave 8 bases unexplained. CDR1 and CDR2 (SGHVT, SQSDAQ) derive from the germline V gene. CDR3 length: 16 amino acids, cysteine to phenylalanine. Solely the CDR3 DNA is kept, with 48 bases framed from the first base. Sequenced here: peripheral blood mononuclear cells (PBMCs), sampled when the disease was refractory, from a patient treated with antithyroid drugs. This clonotype was sampled from a female donor with Graves disease. The V and J genes are TRBV7-4 and TRBJ1-5, and 7 bases in between align with TRBD1. CDR3 loop: CASSLVQTGRDQPQHF. The DNA is TGTGCCAGCAGCTTAGTCCAGACAGGGCGCGATCAGCCCCAGCATTTT.